Sequencing of this T cell receptor (beta chain) was carried out in a study of neurological immune-mediated disorders. The CDR3 comprises 20 residues, both ends counted. The germline V gene encodes CDR1 MNHEY and CDR2 SMNVEV (reference sequence). One entry per CDR3 protein, called by TCRdb with MiXCR from the 5' RACE reads. The data contain approximately 40,000 distinct CDR3 sequences, roughly 14% of them singletons. Notes on this clonotype: It is unclear where the CDR3 begins or ends on the DNA, so no DNA is shown, and the CDR3 is as TCRdb lists it.

The sequence derives from a woman aged 55 to 70 with HTLV-1-associated myelopathy (HAM/TSP). The sequencing input was CD4+ T cells from blood. This chain links TRBV27 with TRBJ2-7; the D call TRBD2 from the table was never checked on the DNA. CDR3 region: CASSFYICSARDEIVYEQYF.